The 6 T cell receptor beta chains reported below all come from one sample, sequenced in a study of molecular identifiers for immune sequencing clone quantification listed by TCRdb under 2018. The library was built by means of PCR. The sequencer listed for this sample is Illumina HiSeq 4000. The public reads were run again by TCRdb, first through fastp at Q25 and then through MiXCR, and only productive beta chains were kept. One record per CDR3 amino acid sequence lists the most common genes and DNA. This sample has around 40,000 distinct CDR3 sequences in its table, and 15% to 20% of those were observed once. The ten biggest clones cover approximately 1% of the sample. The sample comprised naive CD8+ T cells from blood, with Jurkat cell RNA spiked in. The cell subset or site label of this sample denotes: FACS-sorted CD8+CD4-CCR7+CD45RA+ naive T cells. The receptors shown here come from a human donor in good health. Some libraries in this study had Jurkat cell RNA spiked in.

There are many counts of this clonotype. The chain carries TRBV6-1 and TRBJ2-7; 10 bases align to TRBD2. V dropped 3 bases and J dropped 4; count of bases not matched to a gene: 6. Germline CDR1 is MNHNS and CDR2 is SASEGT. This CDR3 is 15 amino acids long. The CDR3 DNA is TGTGCCAGCAGTGATGAGACTAGCGGGTATTACGAGCAGTACTTC. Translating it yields CASSDETSGYYEQYF.

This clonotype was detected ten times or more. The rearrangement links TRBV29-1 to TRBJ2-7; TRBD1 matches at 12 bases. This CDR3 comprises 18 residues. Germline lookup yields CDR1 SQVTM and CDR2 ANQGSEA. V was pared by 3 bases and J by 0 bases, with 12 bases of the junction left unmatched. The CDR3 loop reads CSVDYGTGGVGSSYEQYF. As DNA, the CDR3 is TGCAGCGTTGACTACGGGACAGGGGGCGTCGGAAGCTCCTACGAGCAGTACTTC.

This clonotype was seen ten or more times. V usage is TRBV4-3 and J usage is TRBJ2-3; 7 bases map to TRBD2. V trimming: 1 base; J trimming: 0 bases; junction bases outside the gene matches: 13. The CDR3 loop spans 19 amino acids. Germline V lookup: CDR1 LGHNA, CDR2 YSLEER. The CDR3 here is CASSQVPASAGSSTDTQYF. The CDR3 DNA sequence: TGCGCCAGCAGCCAAGTCCCCGCTTCAGCGGGGTCTAGCACAGATACGCAGTATTTT.

This CDR3 reads CSARDRDDYEQYF. The CDR3 DNA sequence: TGCAGTGCTAGAGATCGGGACGATTACGAGCAGTACTTC. The V and J genes are TRBV20-1 and TRBJ2-7; possibly TRBD1 or TRBD2 for D (5 bases each). CDR1 and CDR2 (germline): DFQATT, SNEGSKA (reference sequence). V gave up 0 bases and J gave up 4 bases, with 10 bases separating them. The CDR3 totals 13 residues.

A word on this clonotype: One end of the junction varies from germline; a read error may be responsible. For the CDR3, the DNA is TGCGCCAGCGGCAAATCCCCGCGGGAAGGGGCAGATACGCAGTATTTT. Protein: CASGKSPREGADTQYF. The V call is TRBV28, the J call TRBJ2-3, with D possibly being TRBD2 (6 bases). Per the germline V gene, CDR1 is MDHEN and CDR2 is SYDVKM. The CDR3 loop spans 16 amino acids.

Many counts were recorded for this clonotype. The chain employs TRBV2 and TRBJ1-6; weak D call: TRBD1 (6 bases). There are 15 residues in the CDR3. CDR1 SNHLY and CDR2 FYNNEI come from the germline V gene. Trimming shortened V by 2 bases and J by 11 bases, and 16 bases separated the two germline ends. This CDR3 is CASSEFGQPGAPLHF. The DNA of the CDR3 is TGTGCCAGCAGTGAATTCGGACAGCCTGGTGCACCCCTCCACTTT.